A single sample gave rise to the 2 T cell receptor beta chains below, sequenced in a study of Graves' ophthalmopathy and Graves' hyperthyroidism. RNA transcripts yielded amplified TCR beta CDR3 regions. HTBI primers primed a first-round RT-PCR, and a second-round multiplex PCR followed. Each CDR3 protein is one row after TCRdb ran MiXCR on the multiplex PCR reads. This table holds 200,000 to 250,000 distinct CDR3 sequences, around 28% found once. Sequencing was carried out using peripheral blood. These receptors all come from a man aged 50 to 59 with Graves' ophthalmopathy.

The chain is built from TRBV6-4 and TRBJ2-7; TRBD2 matches 9 bases. Germline trimming cut 7 bases from V and 5 bases from J; bases unmatched to any gene: 6. From germline, CDR1 is MRHNA and CDR2 SNTAGT. The CDR3 sequence is 13 residues long. The CDR3 region has the DNA TGTGCCAGCACCGGACTAGCGATAGACGAGCAGTACTTC. Its translation is CASTGLAIDEQYF.

The J gene is TRBJ2-5, the V gene TRBV7-8; D perhaps matches TRBD1 (5 bases). CDR3 length: 16 residues. V lost 4 bases to trimming and J lost 2 bases, with 17 bases between them. Per the germline V gene, CDR1 is SGHVS and CDR2 is FQNEAQ. As DNA, the CDR3 is TGTGCCAGCAGCTCCCACGGAGTCAAGGGGCAAGAGACCCAGTACTTC. Protein product: CASSSHGVKGQETQYF.